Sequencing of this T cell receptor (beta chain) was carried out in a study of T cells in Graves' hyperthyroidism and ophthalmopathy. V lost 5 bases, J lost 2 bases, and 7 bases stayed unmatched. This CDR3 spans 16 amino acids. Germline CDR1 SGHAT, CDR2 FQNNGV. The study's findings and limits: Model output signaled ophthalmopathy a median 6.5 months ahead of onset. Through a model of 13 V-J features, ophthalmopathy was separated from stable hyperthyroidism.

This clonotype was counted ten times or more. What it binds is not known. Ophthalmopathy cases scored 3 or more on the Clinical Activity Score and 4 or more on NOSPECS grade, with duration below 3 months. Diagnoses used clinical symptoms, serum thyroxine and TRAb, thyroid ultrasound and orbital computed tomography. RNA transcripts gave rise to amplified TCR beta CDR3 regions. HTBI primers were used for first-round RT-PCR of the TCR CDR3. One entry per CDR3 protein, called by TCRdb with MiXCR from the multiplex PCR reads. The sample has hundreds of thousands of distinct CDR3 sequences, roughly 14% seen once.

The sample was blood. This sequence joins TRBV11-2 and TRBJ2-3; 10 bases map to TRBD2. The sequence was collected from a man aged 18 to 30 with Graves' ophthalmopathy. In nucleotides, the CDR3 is TGTGCCAGCAGCCCCGGACTAGCGGCCAACACAGATACGCAGTATTTT. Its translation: CASSPGLAANTDTQYF.